This TCR beta chain was captured in a study of response to subunit inactivated influenza vaccine. Study conclusions and caveats: Authors suggested each seasonal influenza vaccination recruits few new T cells.

TCRdb analysed the RT-PCR reads with MiXCR anew, one entry per CDR3 protein. Of 500,000 to 750,000 distinct CDR3 sequences listed, 13% to 15% are singletons. Germline V gene sequence: CDR1 MNHNS, CDR2 SASEGT. The CDR3 is 16 amino acids. J gave up 5 bases and V 5 bases, and 14 bases lay outside the gene matches. A remark on this clonotype: Its antigen is still unknown.

The sample consisted of PBMCs from blood, taken approximately 12 days after vaccination. The source is a man in his forties or fifties who received an inactivated influenza vaccine. The chain joins TRBV6-1 to TRBJ2-5; 7 bases match TRBD2. The CDR3 sequence is CASSKTVGGTRETQYF. The CDR3 coding sequence is TGTGCCAGCAGTAAAACAGTGGGGGGGACCCGGGAGACCCAGTACTTC.